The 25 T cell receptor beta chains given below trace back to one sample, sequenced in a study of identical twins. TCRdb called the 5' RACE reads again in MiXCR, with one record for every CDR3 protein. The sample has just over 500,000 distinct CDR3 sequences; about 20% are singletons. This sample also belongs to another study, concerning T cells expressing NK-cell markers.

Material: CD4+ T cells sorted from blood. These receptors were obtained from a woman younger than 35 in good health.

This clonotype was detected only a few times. The CDR3 nucleotides read TGCGCCAGCAGCTTGGGACAGAGAATGGAGACCCAGTACTTC. Its translation is CASSLGQRMETQYF. The chain carries TRBV5-1 and TRBJ2-5; D perhaps matches TRBD1 (5 bases). Trimming removed 0 bases at V and 5 bases at J, with 11 bases between. This CDR3 is 14 amino acids long. Looked up from germline, CDR1 is SGHRS and CDR2 is YFSETQ.

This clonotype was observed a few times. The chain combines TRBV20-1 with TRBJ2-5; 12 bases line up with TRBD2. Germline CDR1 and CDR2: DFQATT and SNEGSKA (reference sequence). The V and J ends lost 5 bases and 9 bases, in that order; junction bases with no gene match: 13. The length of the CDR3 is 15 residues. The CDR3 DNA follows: TGCAGTGCTGACCCGACTAGCGGGGGTAGAATGGCCCAGTACTTC. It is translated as CSADPTSGGRMAQYF.

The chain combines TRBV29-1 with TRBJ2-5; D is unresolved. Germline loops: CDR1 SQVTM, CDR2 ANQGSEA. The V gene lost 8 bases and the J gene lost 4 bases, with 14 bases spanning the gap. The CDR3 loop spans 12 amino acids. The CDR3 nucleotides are TGCAGCCTTGGAGATATAGGAGAGACCCAGTACTTC. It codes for CSLGDIGETQYF.

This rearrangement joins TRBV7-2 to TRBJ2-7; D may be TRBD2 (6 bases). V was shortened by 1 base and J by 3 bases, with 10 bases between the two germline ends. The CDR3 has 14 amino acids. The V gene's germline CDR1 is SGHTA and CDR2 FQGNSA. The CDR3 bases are TGTGCCAGCAGCTTAGACGGGGGAGGCTACGAGCAGTACTTC. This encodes CASSLDGGGYEQYF.

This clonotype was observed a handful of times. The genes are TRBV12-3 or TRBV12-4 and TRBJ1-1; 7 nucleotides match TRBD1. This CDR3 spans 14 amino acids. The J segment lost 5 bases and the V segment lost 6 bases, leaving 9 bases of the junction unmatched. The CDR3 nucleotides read TGTGCCAGCAGGGAGTGGTGGGGACAGACTGAAGCTTTCTTT. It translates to CASREWWGQTEAFF.

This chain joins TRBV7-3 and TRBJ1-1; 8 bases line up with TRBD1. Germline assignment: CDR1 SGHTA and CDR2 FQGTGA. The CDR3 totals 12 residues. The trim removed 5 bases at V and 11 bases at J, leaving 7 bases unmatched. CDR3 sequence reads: CASSPGQGAAFF. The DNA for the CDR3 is TGTGCCAGCAGCCCCGGACAGGGAGCTGCTTTCTTT.

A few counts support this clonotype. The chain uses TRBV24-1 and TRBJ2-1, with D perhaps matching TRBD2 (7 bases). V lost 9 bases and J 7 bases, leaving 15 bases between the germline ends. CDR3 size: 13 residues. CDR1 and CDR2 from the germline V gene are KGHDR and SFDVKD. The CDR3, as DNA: TGTGCCACCGCGAGGGGAGGGGGAAATGAGCAGTTCTTC. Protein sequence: CATARGGGNEQFF.

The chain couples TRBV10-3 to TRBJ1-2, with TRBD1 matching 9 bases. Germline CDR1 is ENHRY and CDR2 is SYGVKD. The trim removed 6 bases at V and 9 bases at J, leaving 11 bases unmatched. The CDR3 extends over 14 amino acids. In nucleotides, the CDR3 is TGTGCCATCAGGCCCAACACAGGGGGCGAAAGCTACACCTTC. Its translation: CAIRPNTGGESYTF.

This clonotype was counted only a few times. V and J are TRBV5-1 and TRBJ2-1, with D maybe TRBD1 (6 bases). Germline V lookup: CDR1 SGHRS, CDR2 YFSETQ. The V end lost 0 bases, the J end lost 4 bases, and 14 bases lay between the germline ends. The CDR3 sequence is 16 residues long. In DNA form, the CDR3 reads TGCGCCAGCAGCTTGGCCGGACAGCTACCATACAATGAGCAGTTCTTC. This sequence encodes CASSLAGQLPYNEQFF.

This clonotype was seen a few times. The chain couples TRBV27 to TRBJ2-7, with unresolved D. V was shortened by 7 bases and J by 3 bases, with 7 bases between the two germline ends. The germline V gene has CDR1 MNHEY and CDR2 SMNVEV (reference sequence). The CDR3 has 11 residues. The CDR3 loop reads CASNSHYEQYF. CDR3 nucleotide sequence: TGTGCCAGCAATTCCCACTACGAGCAGTACTTC.

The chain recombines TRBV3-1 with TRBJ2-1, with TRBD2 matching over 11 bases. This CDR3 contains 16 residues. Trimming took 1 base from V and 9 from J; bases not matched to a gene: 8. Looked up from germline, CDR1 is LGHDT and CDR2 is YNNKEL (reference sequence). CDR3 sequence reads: CASSQGGTSGRLEQFF. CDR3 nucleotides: TGTGCCAGCAGCCAAGGTGGTACTAGCGGGAGACTTGAGCAGTTCTTC.

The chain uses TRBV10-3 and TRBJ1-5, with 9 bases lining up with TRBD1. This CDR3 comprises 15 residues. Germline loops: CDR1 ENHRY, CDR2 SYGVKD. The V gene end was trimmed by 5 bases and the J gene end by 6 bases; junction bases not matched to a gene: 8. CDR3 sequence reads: CAISRDRDFGQPQHF. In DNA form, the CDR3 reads TGTGCCATCAGTCGGGACAGGGATTTCGGTCAGCCCCAGCATTTT.

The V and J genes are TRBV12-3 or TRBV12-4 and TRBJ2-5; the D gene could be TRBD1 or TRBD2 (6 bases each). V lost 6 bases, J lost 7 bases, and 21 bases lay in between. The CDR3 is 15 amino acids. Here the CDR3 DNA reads TGTGCCAGCAGAGTTAATACGGGGGCAGGAGGGACCCAGTACTTC. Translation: CASRVNTGAGGTQYF.

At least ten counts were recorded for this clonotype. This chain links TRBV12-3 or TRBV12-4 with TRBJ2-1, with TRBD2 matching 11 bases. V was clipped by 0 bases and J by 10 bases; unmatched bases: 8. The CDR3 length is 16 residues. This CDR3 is CASSLATSGMVEEQFF. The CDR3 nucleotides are TGTGCCAGCAGTTTAGCGACTAGCGGGATGGTTGAGGAGCAGTTCTTC.

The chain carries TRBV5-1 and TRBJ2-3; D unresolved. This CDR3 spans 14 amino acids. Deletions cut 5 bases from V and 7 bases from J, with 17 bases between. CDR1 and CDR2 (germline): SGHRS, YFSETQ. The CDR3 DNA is TGCGCCAGCAGGGGGAATCACGGGCGAAATACGCAGTATTTT. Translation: CASRGNHGRNTQYF.

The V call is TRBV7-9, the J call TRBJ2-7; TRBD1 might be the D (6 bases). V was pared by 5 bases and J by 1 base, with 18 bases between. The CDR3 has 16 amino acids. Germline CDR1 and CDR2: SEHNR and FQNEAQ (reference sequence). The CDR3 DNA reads TGTGCCAGCAGCCCCTGGGGGCAGGGGACATCCTACGAGCAGTACTTC. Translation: CASSPWGQGTSYEQYF.

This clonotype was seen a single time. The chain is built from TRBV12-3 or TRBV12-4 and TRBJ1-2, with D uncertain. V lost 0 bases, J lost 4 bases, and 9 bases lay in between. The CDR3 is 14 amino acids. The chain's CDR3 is CASSLAHGVYGYTF. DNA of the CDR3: TGTGCCAGCAGTTTAGCGCACGGGGTCTATGGCTACACCTTC.

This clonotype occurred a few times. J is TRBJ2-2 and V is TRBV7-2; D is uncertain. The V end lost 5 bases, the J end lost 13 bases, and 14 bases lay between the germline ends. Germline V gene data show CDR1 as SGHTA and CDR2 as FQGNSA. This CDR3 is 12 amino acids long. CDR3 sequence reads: CASSPLGLALFF. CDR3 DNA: TGTGCCAGCAGCCCTCTAGGGCTTGCGCTGTTTTTT.

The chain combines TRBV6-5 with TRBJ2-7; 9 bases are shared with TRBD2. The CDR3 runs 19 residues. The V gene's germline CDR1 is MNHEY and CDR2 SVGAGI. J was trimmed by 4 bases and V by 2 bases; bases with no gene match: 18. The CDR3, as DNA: TGTGCCAGCAGTTACCGCGGTGAGGCGGGGGGGCCAGGTAGTTACGAGCAGTACTTC. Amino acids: CASSYRGEAGGPGSYEQYF.

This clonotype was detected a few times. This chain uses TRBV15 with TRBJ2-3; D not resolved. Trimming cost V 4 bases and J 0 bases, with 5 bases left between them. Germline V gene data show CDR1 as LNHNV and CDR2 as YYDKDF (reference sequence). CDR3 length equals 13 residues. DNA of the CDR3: TGTGCCACCAGCATACCTAGCACAGATACGCAGTATTTT. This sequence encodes CATSIPSTDTQYF. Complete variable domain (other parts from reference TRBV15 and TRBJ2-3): DAMVIQNPRYQVTQFGKPVTLSCSQTLNHNVMYWYQQKSSQAPKLLFHYYDKDFNNEADTPDNFQSRRPNTSFCFLDIRSPGLGDTAMYLCATSIPSTDTQYFGPGTRLTVL.

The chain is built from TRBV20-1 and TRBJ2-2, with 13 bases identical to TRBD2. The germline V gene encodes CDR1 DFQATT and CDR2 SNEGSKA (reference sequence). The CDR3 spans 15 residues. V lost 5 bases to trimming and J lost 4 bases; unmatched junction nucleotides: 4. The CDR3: CSAPRTSGSTGELFF. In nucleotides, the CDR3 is TGCAGTGCTCCTCGGACTAGCGGGAGCACCGGGGAGCTGTTTTTT.

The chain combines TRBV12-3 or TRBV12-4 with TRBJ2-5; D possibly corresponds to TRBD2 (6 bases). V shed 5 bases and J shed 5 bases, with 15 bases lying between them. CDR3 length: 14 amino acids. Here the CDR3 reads CASSPGLPRETQYF. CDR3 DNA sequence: TGTGCCAGCAGTCCGGGACTGCCTAGGGAGACCCAGTACTTC.

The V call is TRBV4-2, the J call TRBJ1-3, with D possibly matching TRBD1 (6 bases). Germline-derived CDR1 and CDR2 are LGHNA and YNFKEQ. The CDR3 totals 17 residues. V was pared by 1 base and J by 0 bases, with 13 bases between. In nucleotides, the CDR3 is TGTGCCAGCAGCCAAGCCAGGACAGACCCCTCTGGAAACACCATATATTTT. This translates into CASSQARTDPSGNTIYF.

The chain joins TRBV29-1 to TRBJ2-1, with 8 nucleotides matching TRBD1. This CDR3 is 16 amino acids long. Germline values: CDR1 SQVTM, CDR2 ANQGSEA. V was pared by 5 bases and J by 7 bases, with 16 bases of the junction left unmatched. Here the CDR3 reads CSVRPGTGRYRNEQFF. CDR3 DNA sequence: TGCAGCGTTCGGCCCGGGACAGGAAGGTATCGGAATGAGCAGTTCTTC.

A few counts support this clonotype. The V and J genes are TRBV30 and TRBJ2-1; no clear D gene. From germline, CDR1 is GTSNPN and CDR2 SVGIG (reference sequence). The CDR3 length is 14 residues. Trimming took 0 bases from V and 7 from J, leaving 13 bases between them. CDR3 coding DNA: TGTGCCTGGAGTGTAGTAGGGATCGTAAATGAGCAGTTCTTC. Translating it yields CAWSVVGIVNEQFF. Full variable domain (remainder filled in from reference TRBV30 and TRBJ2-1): SQTIHQWPATLVQPVGSPLSLECTVEGTSNPNLYWYRQAAGRGLQLLFYSVGIGQISSEVPQNLSASRPQDRQFILSSKKLLLSDSGFYLCAWSVVGIVNEQFFGPGTRLTVL.